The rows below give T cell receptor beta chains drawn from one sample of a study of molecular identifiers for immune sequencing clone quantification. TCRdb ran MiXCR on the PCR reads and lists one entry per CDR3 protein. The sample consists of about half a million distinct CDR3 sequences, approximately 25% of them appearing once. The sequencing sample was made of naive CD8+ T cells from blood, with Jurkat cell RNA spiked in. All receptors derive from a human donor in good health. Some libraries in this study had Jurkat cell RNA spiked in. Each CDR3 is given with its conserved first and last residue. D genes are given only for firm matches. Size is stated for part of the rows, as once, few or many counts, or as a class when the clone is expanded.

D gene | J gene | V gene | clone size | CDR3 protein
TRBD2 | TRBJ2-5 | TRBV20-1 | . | CSARRLAGLQETQYF
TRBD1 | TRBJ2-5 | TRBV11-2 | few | CASSLAGQGKTQYF
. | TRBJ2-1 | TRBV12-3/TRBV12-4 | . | CASSFPYNEQFF
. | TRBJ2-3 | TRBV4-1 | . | CASSQDLRGTDTQYF
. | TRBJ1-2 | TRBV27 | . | CASSTGKYGYTF
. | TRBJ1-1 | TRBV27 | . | CASSLQTESEAFF
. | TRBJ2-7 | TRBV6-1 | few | CASSEWAAGEQYF
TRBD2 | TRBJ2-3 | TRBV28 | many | CASSSQLAGGEDTQYF
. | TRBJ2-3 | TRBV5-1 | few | CASSRDPLGTDTQYF
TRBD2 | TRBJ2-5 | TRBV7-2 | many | CASSPLAGVETQYF
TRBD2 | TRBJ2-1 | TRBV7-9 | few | CASSPSGANNEQFF
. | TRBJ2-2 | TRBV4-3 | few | CASSQDSRGSGAGELFF
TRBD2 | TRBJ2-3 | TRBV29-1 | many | CSVEGGRADTQYF
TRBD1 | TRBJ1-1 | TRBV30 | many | CAWTVTGATEAFF
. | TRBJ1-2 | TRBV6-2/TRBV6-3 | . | CASSPTTTAGYTF
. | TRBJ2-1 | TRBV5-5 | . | CASSIGRSNEQFF
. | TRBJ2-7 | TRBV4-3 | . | CASSQEAGVAFYEQYF
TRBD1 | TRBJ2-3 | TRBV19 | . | CAGTGGLADTQYF
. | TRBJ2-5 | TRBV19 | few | CASRKTDQETQYF
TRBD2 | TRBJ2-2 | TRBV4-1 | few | CASSQGSGVNTGELFF
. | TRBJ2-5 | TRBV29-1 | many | CSVEDVSGWETQYF
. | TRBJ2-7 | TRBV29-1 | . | CSIKIQKNKSYEQYF
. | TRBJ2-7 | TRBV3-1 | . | CAGSPGSYEQYF
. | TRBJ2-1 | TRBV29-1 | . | CSARGSYNEQFF
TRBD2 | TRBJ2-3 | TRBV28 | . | CASSPLLAGVGTDTQYF
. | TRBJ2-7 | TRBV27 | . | CGSSLRQGGSYEQYF
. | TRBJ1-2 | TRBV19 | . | CASKYATEPIYGYTF
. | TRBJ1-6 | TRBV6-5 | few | CASSYSKGSSYNSPLHF
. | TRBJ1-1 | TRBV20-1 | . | CSARDRPAGNTEAFF